The T cell receptor beta chain under discussion was sequenced for a study of shared clonotypes between healthy human individuals. The CDR3 runs 13 residues. Germline V gives CDR1 MNHNS, CDR2 SASEGT. V was clipped by 2 bases and J by 4 bases, with 6 bases between them. The replicate PCRs on unsorted PBMC were given 250 to 300 ng DNA, which is tens of thousands of T cell genomes. TCRdb's table, derived via immunoSEQ multiplex PCR, lists solely in-frame clones and lacks some. Of hundreds of thousands of clones listed, around three quarters were seen once; the top ten hold approximately 12%. Donors comprised only Caucasian adults living in Nashville, Tennessee.

This TCR came from a woman in her thirties or forties in good health. Some clones in this sample may be carry-over from other donors' samples. This chain connects TRBV6-1 to TRBJ1-5; D gene ambiguous. The sample taken for sequencing was PBMCs. Written as DNA, the CDR3 is TGTGCCAGCAGTGAATACACTAATCAGCCCCAGCATTTT. Encoded protein: CASSEYTNQPQHF.